The clone carrying this TCR beta chain was seen only once. This record comes from a study of siplizumab effects on memory and regulatory T cells. The data were produced by immunoSEQ multiplex PCR, yet TCRdb's version contains in-frame clones alone and is incomplete. The sample records just under 85,000 clones, about 87% being singletons. The source is a human donor in good health. Sequenced: Tregs sorted from blood.

CDR3: CSVDRGTNEKLFF. Here the CDR3 DNA reads TGCAGCGTGGACAGGGGAACTAATGAAAAACTGTTTTTT. The chain employs TRBV29-1 and TRBJ1-4; TRBD1 matches 9 bases. The germline gives CDR1 SQVTM, CDR2 ANQGSEA. Trimming at V came to 6 bases and at J to 1 base, leaving 0 bases not matched to a gene. The CDR3 extends over 13 amino acids. The complete variable domain, with remaining parts taken from reference TRBV29-1 and TRBJ1-4, reads SAVISQKPSRDICQRGTSLTIQCQVDSQVTMMFWYRQQPGQSLTLIATANQGSEATYESGFVIDKFPISRPNLTFSTLTVSNMSPEDSSIYLCSVDRGTNEKLFFGSGTQLSVL.